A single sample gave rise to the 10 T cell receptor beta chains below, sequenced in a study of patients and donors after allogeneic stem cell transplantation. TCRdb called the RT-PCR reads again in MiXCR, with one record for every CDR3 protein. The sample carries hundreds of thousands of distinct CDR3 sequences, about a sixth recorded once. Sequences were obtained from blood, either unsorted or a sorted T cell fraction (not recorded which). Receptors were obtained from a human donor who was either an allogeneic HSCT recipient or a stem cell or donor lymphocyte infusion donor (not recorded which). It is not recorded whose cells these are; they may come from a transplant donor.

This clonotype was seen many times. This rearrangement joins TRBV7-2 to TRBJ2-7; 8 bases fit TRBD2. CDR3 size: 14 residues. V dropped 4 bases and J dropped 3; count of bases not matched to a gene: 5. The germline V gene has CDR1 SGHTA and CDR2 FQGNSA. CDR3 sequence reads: CASSSFRGGYEQYF. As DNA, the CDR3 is TGTGCCAGCAGCTCTTTCCGGGGGGGCTACGAGCAGTACTTC.

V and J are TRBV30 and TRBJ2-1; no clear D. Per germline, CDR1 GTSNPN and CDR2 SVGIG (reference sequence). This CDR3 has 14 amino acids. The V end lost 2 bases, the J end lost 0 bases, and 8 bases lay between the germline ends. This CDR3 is CAWSYWSSYNEQFF. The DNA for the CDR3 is TGTGCCTGGAGTTACTGGAGCTCCTACAATGAGCAGTTCTTC.

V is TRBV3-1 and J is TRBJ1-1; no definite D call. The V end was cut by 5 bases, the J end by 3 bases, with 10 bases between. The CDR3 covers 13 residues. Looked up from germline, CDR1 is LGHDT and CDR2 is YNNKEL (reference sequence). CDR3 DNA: TGTGCCAGCAGCACCCGCGCAGACACTGAAGCTTTCTTT. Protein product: CASSTRADTEAFF.

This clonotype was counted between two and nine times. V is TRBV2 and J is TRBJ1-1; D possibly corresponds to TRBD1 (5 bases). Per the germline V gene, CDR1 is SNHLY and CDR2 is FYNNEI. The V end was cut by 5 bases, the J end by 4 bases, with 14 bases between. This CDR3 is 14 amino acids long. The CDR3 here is CASSIPTGGTEAFF. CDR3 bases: TGTGCCAGCAGTATCCCCACGGGGGGCACTGAAGCTTTCTTT.

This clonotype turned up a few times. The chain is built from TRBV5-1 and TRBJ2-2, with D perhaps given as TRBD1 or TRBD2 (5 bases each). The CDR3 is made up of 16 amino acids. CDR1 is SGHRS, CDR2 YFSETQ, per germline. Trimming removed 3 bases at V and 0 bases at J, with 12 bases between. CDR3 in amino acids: CASSSRGIPNTGELFF. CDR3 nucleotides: TGCGCCAGCAGCTCCCGGGGCATACCGAACACCGGGGAGCTGTTTTTT.

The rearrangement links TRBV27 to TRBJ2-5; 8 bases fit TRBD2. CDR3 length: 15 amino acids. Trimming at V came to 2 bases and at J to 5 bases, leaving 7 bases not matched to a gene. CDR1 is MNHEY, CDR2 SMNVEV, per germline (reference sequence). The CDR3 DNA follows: TGTGCCAGCAGTTTAGCCGGGAGGGCCGAGGAGACCCAGTACTTC. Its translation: CASSLAGRAEETQYF.

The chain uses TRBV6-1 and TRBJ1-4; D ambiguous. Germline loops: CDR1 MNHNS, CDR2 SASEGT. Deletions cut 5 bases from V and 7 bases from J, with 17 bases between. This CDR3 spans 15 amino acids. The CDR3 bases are TGTGCCAGCAGTCGGCGCGGGTCTCTGGGTGAAAAACTGTTTTTT. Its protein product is CASSRRGSLGEKLFF.

CDR3 bases: TGTGCCAGCATCCCGGCGGGGGCTAGCGGCGGTGCCGGGGAGCTGTTTTTT. Encoded protein: CASIPAGASGGAGELFF. The V and J genes are TRBV7-9 and TRBJ2-2; D is perhaps TRBD2 (7 bases). Trimming removed 7 bases from V and 6 bases from J, with 24 bases in between. The CDR3 is made up of 17 amino acids. Germline V lookup: CDR1 SEHNR, CDR2 FQNEAQ (reference sequence).

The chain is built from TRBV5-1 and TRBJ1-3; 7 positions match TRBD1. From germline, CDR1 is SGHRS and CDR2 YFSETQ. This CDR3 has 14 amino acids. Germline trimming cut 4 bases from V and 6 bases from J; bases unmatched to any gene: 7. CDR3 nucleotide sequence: TGCGCCAGCAGCGTAGGGGGCAACGAAAACACCATATATTTT. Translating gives CASSVGGNENTIYF.

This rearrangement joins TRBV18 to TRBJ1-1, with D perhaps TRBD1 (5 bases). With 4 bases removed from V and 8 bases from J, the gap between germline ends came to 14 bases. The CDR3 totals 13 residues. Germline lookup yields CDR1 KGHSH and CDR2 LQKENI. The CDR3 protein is CASSRIQESEAFF. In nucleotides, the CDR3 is TGTGCCAGCTCACGAATACAGGAGTCCGAAGCTTTCTTT.